What follows is one T cell receptor beta chain and its context. The data stem from a study of blood T cell repertoires in COVID-19. The V end was cut by 1 base, the J end by 5 bases, with 8 bases between. This CDR3 has 13 amino acids. Looked up from germline, CDR1 is LNHDA and CDR2 is SQIVND (reference sequence). Assay: immunoSEQ multiplex PCR; the TCRdb copy retains only in-frame clones and omits some. Of over 250,000 clones listed, roughly 87% are singletons. The sample was peripheral blood. The receptor was isolated from a human donor in a cohort sampled during active COVID-19. This chain joins TRBV19 and TRBJ2-5, with D perhaps TRBD2 (5 bases). As DNA, the CDR3 is TGTGCCAGTAGTATAGGAGGCGGGGAGACCCAGTACTTC. It encodes CASSIGGGETQYF.